Sequencing of this T cell receptor (beta chain) was carried out in a study of blood T cell repertoires in COVID-19. In the study overall: The samples span acute and convalescent COVID-19 from the United States, Italy and Spain. In each case, the material was cDNA or gDNA derived from T cells, B-cell-depleted T cells, or PBMCs.

This CDR3 contains 17 residues. Germline V gene data show CDR1 as LGHNA and CDR2 as YSLEER. The junction had 7 bases not matched to a gene; V was cut back by 1 base and J by 0 bases. Authors' data handling: Amplifying reference gene primers gave estimates of nucleated cell counts. Assay: immunoSEQ multiplex PCR; the TCRdb copy retains only in-frame clones and omits some. The V and J calls and clone size are taken from that table; D and trimming were inferred from the DNA. The data show about 200,000 clones, 70% to 90% seen once. This clonotype was sampled from a woman older than 75 with acute or convalescent COVID-19. The V gene is TRBV4-3, the J gene TRBJ1-1; 8 bases fit TRBD1. The sample consisted of peripheral blood. As DNA, the CDR3 is TGCGCCAGCAGCCAAGGAGGGACAGGTATGATGAACACTGAAGCTTTCTTT. Translated, it gives CASSQGGTGMMNTEAFF.